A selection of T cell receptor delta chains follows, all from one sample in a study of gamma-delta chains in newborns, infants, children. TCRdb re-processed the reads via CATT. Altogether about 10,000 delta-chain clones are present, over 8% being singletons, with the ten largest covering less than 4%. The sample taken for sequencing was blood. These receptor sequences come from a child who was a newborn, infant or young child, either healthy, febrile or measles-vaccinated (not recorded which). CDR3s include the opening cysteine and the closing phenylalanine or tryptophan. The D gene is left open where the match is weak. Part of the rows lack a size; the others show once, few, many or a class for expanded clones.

CACDSLVSGGHDKLIF,TGTGCCTGTGACTCCCTCGTGAGTGGGGGGCACGATAAACTCATCTTT,TRDV2,-,few,TRDJ1
CACDTVGIVTDKLIF,TGTGCCTGTGACACCGTGGGGATTGTAACCGATAAACTCATCTTT,TRDV2,-,few,TRDJ1
CACDAVTTQMYTDKLIF,TGTGCCTGTGACGCCGTCACGACCCAGATGTACACCGATAAACTCATCTTT,TRDV2,-,-,TRDJ1
CACDTLGDLFTDKLIF,TGTGCCTGTGACACCCTGGGGGACTTATTCACCGATAAACTCATCTTT,TRDV2,TRDD3,-,TRDJ1
CACAPLGESSWDTRQMFF,TGTGCCTGTGCCCCCTTGGGTGAGAGCTCCTGGGACACCCGACAGATGTTTTTC,TRDV2,-,-,TRDJ3
CACGPAVGHLTDKLIF,TGTGCCTGTGGACCGGCAGTGGGGCACCTCACCGATAAACTCATCTTT,TRDV2,-,-,TRDJ1
CACDTLLKGGDDADKLIF,TGTGCCTGTGACACCCTATTGAAGGGAGGAGACGACGCCGATAAACTCATCTTT,TRDV2,-,few,TRDJ1
CACDITGGYWDTRQMFF,TGTGCCTGTGACATTACTGGGGGATACTGGGACACCCGACAGATGTTTTTC,TRDV2,TRDD3,few,TRDJ3
CACDRLGHYTDKLIF,TGTGCCTGTGATCGCCTGGGACACTACACCGATAAACTCATCTTT,TRDV2,-,-,TRDJ1
CACDPLLYTDKLIF,TGTGCCTGTGACCCACTGCTTTACACCGATAAACTCATCTTT,TRDV2,-,-,TRDJ1
CACDPVLGDTDKLIF,TGTGCCTGCGACCCTGTACTGGGGGACACCGATAAACTCATCTTT,TRDV2,TRDD3,few,TRDJ1
CACDTWGSTSLTAQLFF,TGTGCCTGTGACACCTGGGGGAGTACTAGTCTGACAGCACAACTCTTCTTT,TRDV2,TRDD3,-,TRDJ2
CACDTILGDTDKLIF,TGTGCCTGTGACACGATACTGGGGGATACCGATAAACTCATCTTT,TRDV2,TRDD3,-,TRDJ1